These 26 T cell receptor beta chains were sequenced from one sample in a study of shared clonotypes between healthy human individuals. TCRdb's table, derived via immunoSEQ multiplex PCR, lists solely in-frame clones and lacks some. The table includes approximately 1.4 million clones, approximately 98% detected once. Sequences were obtained from naive CD4+ T cells sorted from blood. Subset described: CD45RA+ positively selected. These receptors all stem from a man aged 25 to 40 in good health.

The chain is built from TRBV10-2 and TRBJ1-2; TRBD1 aligns across 11 bases. CDR1 and CDR2 from the germline V gene are WSHSY and SAAADI. The CDR3 covers 13 residues. The V gene end was trimmed by 8 bases and the J gene end by 2 bases; junction bases not matched to a gene: 1. For the CDR3, the DNA is TGCGCCAGCGGACAGGGGGCCAACTATGGCTACACCTTC. The encoded protein is CASGQGANYGYTF.

The chain is built from TRBV10-3 and TRBJ2-7, with TRBD2 identical over 10 bases. The CDR3 sequence is 13 residues long. CDR1 ENHRY and CDR2 SYGVKD come from the germline V gene. The V segment lost 8 bases and the J segment 2 bases; nucleotides outside the gene matches: 3. The CDR3 here is CAISGLATYEQYF. DNA for the CDR3: TGTGCCATCTCGGGACTAGCGACCTACGAGCAGTACTTC.

This clone has a single count. This chain links TRBV11-2 with TRBJ1-1; unclear D gene. CDR3 size: 14 residues. Germline V gives CDR1 SGHAT, CDR2 FQNNGV. The ends were cut back, 0 bases at V and 3 bases at J, with 8 bases in the middle. CDR3 DNA sequence: TGTGCCAGCAGCTTAGAAATAGGGTACACTGAAGCTTTCTTT. Protein sequence: CASSLEIGYTEAFF. Combining the CDR3 with reference TRBV11-2 and TRBJ1-1 gives the whole variable domain EAGVAQSPRYKIIEKRQSVAFWCNPISGHATLYWYQQILGQGPKLLIQFQNNGVVDDSQLPKDRFSAERLKGVDSTLKIQPAKLEDSAVYLCASSLEIGYTEAFFGQGTRLTVV.

The V and J genes are TRBV5-1 and TRBJ1-4; no firm D call. V was shortened by 2 bases and J by 1 base, with 9 bases between the two germline ends. CDR1 is SGHRS, CDR2 YFSETQ, per germline. The CDR3 runs to 15 residues. The CDR3 DNA is TGCGCCAGCAGCTTCTCTCCAGGAACTAATGAAAAACTGTTTTTT. It is translated as CASSFSPGTNEKLFF.

This clone was found once. Other DNA sequences in the same sample also yield this CDR3. The chain carries TRBV29-1 and TRBJ2-5, with D possibly called TRBD1 or TRBD2 (5 bases each). The CDR3 loop spans 10 amino acids. V lost 6 bases and J lost 5, with 7 bases in between. Germline lookup yields CDR1 SQVTM and CDR2 ANQGSEA. The CDR3 protein is CSVGTETQYF. CDR3 DNA: TGCAGCGTAGGGACGGAGACCCAGTACTTC. Full variable domain (remainder filled in from reference TRBV29-1 and TRBJ2-5): SAVISQKPSRDICQRGTSLTIQCQVDSQVTMMFWYRQQPGQSLTLIATANQGSEATYESGFVIDKFPISRPNLTFSTLTVSNMSPEDSSIYLCSVGTETQYFGPGTRLLVL.

The V and J genes are TRBV10-3 and TRBJ2-5, with D possibly TRBD2 on 7 matching bases. The V gene's germline CDR1 is ENHRY and CDR2 SYGVKD. This CDR3 has 17 amino acids. V lost 3 bases to trimming and J lost 5 bases, with 22 bases between them. CDR3 protein: CAISDRRSGKGGETQYF. The CDR3 region has the DNA TGTGCCATCAGTGATCGTCGAAGCGGGAAGGGGGGGGAGACCCAGTACTTC.

The chain links TRBV14 to TRBJ2-2; 9 nucleotides match TRBD1. This CDR3 comprises 15 residues. The V segment lost 2 bases and the J segment 7 bases; nucleotides outside the gene matches: 5. Germline assignment: CDR1 SGHDN and CDR2 FVKESK. The CDR3 spells CASSQMDRGVGELFF. The CDR3, as DNA: TGTGCCAGCAGCCAAATGGACAGGGGTGTCGGGGAGCTGTTTTTT. The full variable domain, rest sourced from reference TRBV14 and TRBJ2-2, is EAGVTQFPSHSVIEKGQTVTLRCDPISGHDNLYWYRRVMGKEIKFLLHFVKESKQDESGMPNNRFLAERTGGTYSTLKVQPAELEDSGVYFCASSQMDRGVGELFFGEGSRLTVL.

Here the CDR3 DNA reads TGTGCCAGCAGCTCGAGCGGGAGGGGCGATACGCAGTATTTT. Encoded protein: CASSSSGRGDTQYF. V gene TRBV11-3 combines with J gene TRBJ2-3; 10 bases map to TRBD2. The V segment lost 4 bases and the J segment 6 bases; nucleotides outside the gene matches: 4. The germline V gene has CDR1 SGHNT and CDR2 YENEEA. CDR3 length: 14 residues. The full variable domain, completed using reference TRBV11-3 and TRBJ2-3, is EAGVVQSPRYKIIEKKQPVAFWCNPISGHNTLYWYLQNLGQGPELLIRYENEEAVDDSQLPKDRFSAERLKGVDSTLKIQPAELGDSAVYLCASSSSGRGDTQYFGPGTRLTVL.

This CDR3 reads CASSTRQGSSYNEQFF. CDR3 in DNA: TGTGCCAGCAGCACCCGACAGGGGAGCTCCTACAATGAGCAGTTCTTC. This chain uses TRBV7-9 with TRBJ2-1; 8 bases fit TRBD1. Germline V lookup: CDR1 SEHNR, CDR2 FQNEAQ (reference sequence). The CDR3 sequence is 16 residues long. The trim removed 5 bases at V and 0 bases at J, leaving 6 bases unmatched. Based on the CDR3 plus reference TRBV7-9 and TRBJ2-1, the full variable domain is DTGVSQNPRHKITKRGQNVTFRCDPISEHNRLYWYRQTLGQGPEFLTYFQNEAQLEKSRLLSDRFSAERPKGSFSTLEIQRTEQGDSAMYLCASSTRQGSSYNEQFFGPGTRLTVL.

The chain carries TRBV5-1 and TRBJ2-1, with TRBD1 as a possible D gene (6 bases). Germline V gene sequence: CDR1 SGHRS, CDR2 YFSETQ. The CDR3 consists of 15 residues. V lost 0 bases and J 4 bases, leaving 11 bases between the germline ends. In DNA form, the CDR3 reads TGCGCCAGCAGCTTGGGGGACAAAGGGTACAATGAGCAGTTCTTC. Its translation: CASSLGDKGYNEQFF.

A single count supports this clone. The genes are TRBV18 and TRBJ2-3; D is uncertain. CDR1 and CDR2 (germline): KGHSH, LQKENI. The CDR3 has 13 amino acids. V was trimmed by 6 bases and J by 7 bases, leaving 14 bases between them. Here the CDR3 DNA reads TGTGCCAGCTCCCCGAGCGATCGGAATACGCAGTATTTT. Residues: CASSPSDRNTQYF.

The chain joins TRBV7-8 to TRBJ2-7, with D maybe TRBD1 (6 bases). Trimming took off 5 bases at V and 1 base at J, with 21 bases between the two ends. Germline values: CDR1 SGHVS, CDR2 FQNEAQ. The CDR3 totals 17 residues. This CDR3 reads CASSPPGTGLKSYEQYF. The CDR3 DNA reads as TGTGCCAGCAGCCCACCCGGAACAGGGTTGAAGTCCTACGAGCAGTACTTC.

The chain uses TRBV9 and TRBJ2-7; no firm D call. The CDR3 consists of 14 residues. Trimming removed 4 bases at V and 5 bases at J, with 16 bases between. Germline V gene data show CDR1 as SGDLS and CDR2 as YYNGEE. For the CDR3, the DNA is TGTGCCAGCAGCCCAGGCCTGCAGCACGACGAGCAGTACTTC. It is translated as CASSPGLQHDEQYF.

The chain couples TRBV6-4 to TRBJ2-3; D may be TRBD1 or TRBD2 (7 bases each). V was clipped by 6 bases and J by 2 bases, with 15 bases between them. The CDR3 length is 15 residues. Germline V gene data show CDR1 as MRHNA and CDR2 as SNTAGT. The CDR3 sequence is CASSTGAGVTDTQYF. CDR3 nucleotides: TGTGCCAGCAGCACAGGGGCGGGAGTCACAGATACGCAGTATTTT.

In its sample, this clone was seen once. The chain uses TRBV9 and TRBJ2-5; TRBD1 aligns across 8 bases. CDR1 SGDLS and CDR2 YYNGEE come from the germline V gene. The trim removed 0 bases at V and 4 bases at J, leaving 8 bases unmatched. This CDR3 spans 16 amino acids. CDR3 sequence: CASSVGQGALLETQYF. CDR3 coding DNA: TGTGCCAGCAGCGTAGGGCAGGGGGCGCTTCTAGAGACCCAGTACTTC.

J is TRBJ1-3 and V is TRBV14, with a possible D match to TRBD1 (5 bases). Per germline, CDR1 SGHDN and CDR2 FVKESK. The CDR3 has 16 residues. Between the trimmed V and J ends, which lost 2 bases and 2 bases, there was a span of 13 bases. As DNA, the CDR3 is TGTGCCAGCAGCCAAAGGGGTGGCAGGGCTGGAAACACCATATATTTT. Translated: CASSQRGGRAGNTIYF.

This rearrangement joins TRBV11-3 to TRBJ2-1, with 7 bases fitting TRBD1. The CDR3 runs 14 residues. CDR1 is SGHNT and CDR2 is YENEEA in the germline V gene. Trimming at V came to 5 bases and at J to 8 bases, leaving 9 bases not matched to a gene. DNA of the CDR3: TGTGCCAGCAGCCCTGGACAGGCCCGGTATGAGCAGTTCTTC. It yields the protein CASSPGQARYEQFF.

The rearrangement uses TRBV11-2 and TRBJ1-5, with TRBD1 matching 9 bases. The CDR3 loop spans 14 amino acids. Losses at the gene ends were 5 bases for V and 6 bases for J; bases not matched to a gene: 5. CDR1 and CDR2 from the germline V gene are SGHAT and FQNNGV. The CDR3 bases are TGTGCCAGCAGCGCGGACAGGGGAGGTCAGCCCCAGCATTTT. It translates to CASSADRGGQPQHF.

The chain combines TRBV9 with TRBJ1-3; D remains ambiguous. This CDR3 is built from 17 residues. Germline V CDR1 and CDR2: SGDLS, YYNGEE. V was cut by 0 bases and J by 3 bases, with 16 bases left in between. This chain's CDR3 is CASSVDGRLWGGNTIYF. The CDR3 bases are TGTGCCAGCAGCGTAGATGGACGGCTCTGGGGTGGAAACACCATATATTTT.

CDR3 sequence: CASSVEDGTEQFF. The DNA of the CDR3 is TGTGCCAGCAGCGTAGAGGACGGCACGGAGCAGTTCTTC. The chain couples TRBV9 to TRBJ2-1; D gene unclear. Germline CDR1 SGDLS, CDR2 YYNGEE. V lost 0 bases, J lost 10 bases, and 11 bases lay in between. The CDR3 is 13 residues long.

Comments on this clone: This specimen includes other DNA sequences encoding the same CDR3. This chain joins TRBV6-5 and TRBJ2-7; no reliable D call. The CDR3 length is 11 residues. V dropped 5 bases and J dropped 6 bases, with 8 bases sitting between them. Germline V gives CDR1 MNHEY, CDR2 SVGAGI. The CDR3 loop reads CASSPGGEQYF. The CDR3 nucleotides are TGTGCCAGCAGTCCGGGCGGCGAGCAGTACTTC.

The chain links TRBV30 to TRBJ2-7; D perhaps matches TRBD1 (6 bases). The CDR3 length is 14 residues. The germline gives CDR1 GTSNPN, CDR2 SVGIG (reference sequence). Trimming stripped 3 bases from V and 6 bases from J, with 18 bases between. CDR3 region: CAWRGTTHPGEQYF. The CDR3 nucleotides read TGTGCCTGGAGAGGGACAACACATCCGGGCGAGCAGTACTTC.

The chain has TRBV7-9 and TRBJ2-5; TRBD2 matches at 9 bases. Germline CDR1 is SEHNR and CDR2 is FQNEAQ (reference sequence). Trimming cost V 6 bases and J 4 bases; bases outside gene matches: 9. This CDR3 is 15 amino acids long. CDR3 DNA sequence: TGTGCCAGCAGGATTAGCGGGAGCCGCCGAGAGACCCAGTACTTC. Translation gives CASRISGSRRETQYF.

This sequence joins TRBV2 and TRBJ2-2, with 12 nucleotides matching TRBD2. CDR3 size: 14 residues. V trimming: 6 bases; J trimming: 7 bases; junction bases outside the gene matches: 3. The germline V gene has CDR1 SNHLY and CDR2 FYNNEI. The CDR3 region is CASRGLAGIGELFF. The CDR3 DNA follows: TGTGCCAGCAGAGGACTAGCGGGAATCGGGGAGCTGTTTTTT.

The genes are TRBV2 and TRBJ1-1, with D perhaps matching TRBD1 (5 bases). V was clipped by 7 bases and J by 2 bases, with 17 bases between them. Germline lookup yields CDR1 SNHLY and CDR2 FYNNEI. CDR3 length: 15 residues. The CDR3 is CASKFEGLANTEAFF. The CDR3 DNA reads as TGTGCCAGCAAATTTGAGGGGTTGGCAAACACTGAAGCTTTCTTT.

The chain uses TRBV7-6 and TRBJ1-1; D gene uncertain. Germline V gene sequence: CDR1 SGHVS, CDR2 FNYEAQ. V dropped 2 bases and J dropped 3 bases, with 7 bases sitting between them. The CDR3 runs to 13 residues. CDR3 nucleotide sequence: TGTGCCAGCAGCTTATGGAGGGACACTGAAGCTTTCTTT. Translated, it gives CASSLWRDTEAFF.